This TCR beta chain was sequenced in a study of blood T cell repertoires in COVID-19 (TCRdb year 2020). With regard to the full study: The collaborator samples originated in the United States, Italy and Spain and spanned the acute and convalescent phases of COVID-19. The material from the prospective study consisted of cDNA or gDNA derived from T cells, B-cell-depleted T cells, or PBMCs. The repertoires were made available in a free public database intended to serve as a resource for research on the immune response to SARS-CoV-2. Deeply sampled blood TCRbeta repertoires from subjects exposed to, actively infected with, or recovered from COVID-19 were included in the dataset. Sample metadata almost always included a de-identified subject ID, COVID-19 status, age in years and sex. Samples were obtained from the ongoing ImmuneRACE study (first 160 participants) and from 950 to 1,500 subjects provided by 6 global collaborators. Where available, HLA class I and class II types were taken from metadata supplied by the sample provider and were not determined by assay-based typing.

The CDR3 measures 19 amino acids from cysteine to phenylalanine. Only the CDR3 DNA is retained, 57 bases long and in frame from the first base. The germline V gene sets CDR1 to SGHTA and CDR2 to FQGNSA. V and J are truncated by 2 bases and 0 bases respectively, leaving an intervening sequence of 21 bases. Findings and caveats that apply to the study as a whole: Clinical and demographic metadata were provided uncurated, with the amount varying by source and participant.

With respect to this clone: Its antigen is unknown. No much larger clone is present one base from it, and per-base qualities are unavailable.

Each collaborating institution followed its own protocols to collect whole blood in K2EDTA tubes. For TCRbeta analysis, collaborator samples were shipped as frozen whole blood, as isolated PBMCs, or as DNA extracted from either sample type. The immunoSEQ Assay, a bias-controlled multiplex PCR, was used to amplify TCRbeta CDR3 regions from genomic DNA. The study's own analysis went as follows. Within the assay, amplification of reference gene primers was used to estimate how many nucleated cells each sample contained. Sequence reads were collapsed and filtered to measure the absolute abundance of every unique TCRbeta CDR3 rearrangement. Productive Simpson clonality was computed per sample as the square root of Simpson's diversity index over productive rearrangements. TCRdb's version of the immuneACCESS table is confined to in-frame rearrangements and falls short of the full clone set. An unresolved V gene accounts for under half of the shortfall where checked; the remainder is of unknown origin. The V and J calls and clone size are taken from that table; D and trimming were inferred from the DNA. The sample table records 200,000 to 250,000 clones; roughly four fifths of these occur just once. The top ten clones comprise 9.5% to 15% of the sample.

Rearrangement joined TRBV7-2 to TRBJ2-3, with TRBD1 tentatively as D gene (6 bases match). The specimen was peripheral blood. This receptor was taken from a woman in her thirties or forties with acute or convalescent COVID-19. The CDR3 sequence is CASSLRIGGIISSTDTQYF. The nucleotide sequence is given as TGTGCCAGCAGCTTAAGGATAGGGGGTATTATCTCTAGCACAGATACGCAGTATTTT.